This is a list of T cell receptor beta chains from one sample in a study of blood T cell repertoires in COVID-19. Profiling relied on immunoSEQ multiplex PCR, and the TCRdb table lists in-frame clones only, not all of them. The table has approximately 250,000 clones, about 90% seen once. Sequenced input: PBMCs or T cells enriched from blood (not recorded which). Receptor source: a woman aged 40 to 50 who had been exposed to COVID-19. Both conserved end residues are part of each CDR3. Fields, in order: V gene, D gene, J gene, clone size, CDR3 protein, CDR3 DNA. D genes are given only for firm matches. Size values are once, few and many counts, or a class for expanded clones, and some rows have none.

TRBV7-3	NA	TRBJ2-1	once	CASSPPGYNEQFF	TGTGCCAGCAGCCCACCAGGGTACAATGAGCAGTTCTTC
TRBV24-1	NA	TRBJ1-1	NA	CATSDSGYPEAFF	TGTGCCACCAGTGATTCCGGGTACCCTGAAGCTTTCTTT
TRBV30	TRBD2	TRBJ2-2	few	CAWKGLAGTNTGELFF	TGTGCCTGGAAGGGACTAGCGGGGACGAACACCGGGGAGCTGTTTTTT
TRBV7-8	NA	TRBJ1-1	NA	CASSLVAGGSTEAFF	TGTGCCAGCAGCTTAGTGGCGGGAGGGAGCACTGAAGCTTTCTTT
TRBV12-2	NA	TRBJ1-4	NA	CASRLTETNEKLFF	TGTGCAAGTCGTTTGACTGAAACGAATGAAAAACTGTTTTTT
TRBV28	TRBD1	TRBJ1-2	NA	CASRAAGQGYGYTF	TGTGCCAGCAGAGCCGCGGGACAGGGCTATGGCTACACCTTC
TRBV9	TRBD1	TRBJ1-2	once	CASSVATGGGLSGYTF	TGTGCCAGCAGCGTAGCGACAGGGGGCGGTTTGAGTGGCTACACCTTC
TRBV4-3	NA	TRBJ1-2	NA	CASSQDERRRNYGYTF	TGCGCCAGCAGCCAAGATGAGAGGAGGCGAAACTATGGCTACACCTTC
TRBV29-1	TRBD1	TRBJ2-1	NA	CSTGQGYYNEQFF	TGCAGCACAGGACAGGGCTACTACAATGAGCAGTTCTTC
TRBV28	NA	TRBJ1-1	NA	CATRNLIFAPKTENTEAFF	TGTGCCACCCGAAACCTTATTTTTGCCCCCAAGACAGAGAACACTGAAGCTTTCTTT
TRBV3-1/TRBV3-2	NA	TRBJ2-3	NA	CASSETALRTDTQYF	TGTGCCAGCAGCGAAACAGCTTTACGCACAGATACACAGTATTTT
TRBV18	TRBD2	TRBJ2-1	NA	CASSPWTSGGHYNEQFF	TGTGCCAGCTCACCCTGGACTAGCGGGGGGCACTACAATGAGCAGTTCTTC
TRBV6-5	TRBD1	TRBJ1-5	NA	CASSRRDRGQPQHF	TGTGCCAGCAGCCGCCGGGACAGGGGCCAGCCCCAGCATTTT
TRBV30	NA	TRBJ1-6	NA	CAWIGGDRDNSPLHF	TGTGCCTGGATCGGCGGGGATCGGGATAATTCACCCCTCCACTTT
TRBV18	NA	TRBJ2-3	NA	CASSQQDSSTDTQYF	TGTGCCAGCTCACAACAGGATTCTAGCACAGATACGCAGTATTTT
TRBV7-2	TRBD2	TRBJ2-3	NA	CASSLVVGLGITDTQYF	TGTGCCAGCAGCTTAGTAGTGGGACTAGGGATCACAGATACGCAGTATTTT
TRBV24-1	TRBD1	TRBJ1-2	NA	CATSDDRAGGYTF	TGTGCCACCAGTGACGACAGGGCGGGCGGCTACACCTTC
TRBV20-1	NA	TRBJ1-2	once	CSASEALGYTF	TGCAGTGCTTCAGAGGCTTTGGGCTACACCTTC
TRBV2	TRBD1	TRBJ1-1	NA	CASRGTGASGTEAFF	TGTGCCAGCAGGGGGACAGGGGCTTCCGGCACTGAAGCTTTCTTT
TRBV7-2	NA	TRBJ1-5	NA	CASSFMQYSNQPQHF	TGTGCCAGCAGCTTTATGCAGTATAGCAATCAGCCCCAGCATTTT
TRBV7-2	TRBD1	TRBJ1-1	NA	CASSPQGASTEAFF	TGTGCCAGCAGCCCACAGGGGGCTTCGACTGAAGCTTTCTTT
TRBV9	TRBD2	TRBJ2-1	NA	CASSVDVAGGNNEQFF	TGTGCCAGCAGCGTAGATGTTGCGGGAGGCAACAATGAGCAGTTCTTC
TRBV2	NA	TRBJ1-2	once	CASSEAERSLGTLNYGYTF	TGTGCCAGCAGTGAAGCCGAGCGAAGTCTTGGGACACTTAACTATGGCTACACCTTC
TRBV6-5	NA	TRBJ1-1	NA	CASSYGSGGKTEAFF	TGTGCCAGCAGTTACGGATCGGGCGGGAAGACTGAAGCTTTCTTT
TRBV7-6	TRBD1	TRBJ2-3	NA	CASSSDRGLGTDTQYF	TGTGCCAGCAGCTCGGACAGGGGGCTGGGGACAGATACGCAGTATTTT
TRBV2	NA	TRBJ2-1	NA	CASSERSGAYNEQFF	TGTGCCAGCAGTGAGCGGAGCGGCGCCTACAATGAGCAGTTCTTC
TRBV5-4	TRBD1	TRBJ2-7	NA	CASSSGTGVGEQYF	TGTGCCAGCAGCTCCGGGACAGGGGTGGGGGAGCAGTACTTC
TRBV11-2	NA	TRBJ2-2	NA	CASRRNRANTGELFF	TGTGCCAGCAGGAGAAACAGGGCTAACACCGGGGAGCTGTTTTTT
TRBV28	NA	TRBJ1-2	NA	CASSIQANYGYTF	TGTGCCAGCAGTATACAGGCAAACTATGGCTACACCTTC
TRBV15	TRBD2	TRBJ2-2	NA	CATSMTSGGSNAGELFF	TGTGCCACCAGCATGACTAGCGGGGGATCGAACGCCGGGGAGCTGTTTTTT
TRBV4-2	NA	TRBJ1-1	NA	CASNLIGGANTEAFF	TGTGCCAGCAACCTGATTGGGGGGGCTAACACTGAAGCTTTCTTT
TRBV29-1	NA	TRBJ2-2	NA	CSTGTTNTGELFF	TGCAGCACCGGGACAACAAACACCGGGGAGCTGTTTTTT
TRBV4-3	NA	TRBJ1-6	NA	CASSQGGLMGNSPLHF	TGCGCCAGCAGCCAAGGGGGACTAATGGGTAATTCACCCCTCCACTTT
TRBV6-5	TRBD1	TRBJ2-3	NA	CASSGDRGQTDTQYF	TGTGCCAGCAGCGGGGACAGGGGGCAGACAGATACGCAGTATTTT
TRBV27	TRBD2	TRBJ2-1	NA	CASSSRLAGGPSNEQFF	TGTGCCAGCAGTTCCAGACTAGCGGGGGGGCCTTCCAATGAGCAGTTCTTC
TRBV20-1	NA	TRBJ1-2	NA	CSASRSGRVFGYTF	TGCAGTGCTAGTCGCTCGGGCAGGGTATTTGGCTACACCTTC
TRBV29-1	NA	TRBJ2-3	once	CSVENPGGRDTQYF	TGCAGCGTTGAAAACCCGGGGGGCCGGGATACGCAGTATTTT